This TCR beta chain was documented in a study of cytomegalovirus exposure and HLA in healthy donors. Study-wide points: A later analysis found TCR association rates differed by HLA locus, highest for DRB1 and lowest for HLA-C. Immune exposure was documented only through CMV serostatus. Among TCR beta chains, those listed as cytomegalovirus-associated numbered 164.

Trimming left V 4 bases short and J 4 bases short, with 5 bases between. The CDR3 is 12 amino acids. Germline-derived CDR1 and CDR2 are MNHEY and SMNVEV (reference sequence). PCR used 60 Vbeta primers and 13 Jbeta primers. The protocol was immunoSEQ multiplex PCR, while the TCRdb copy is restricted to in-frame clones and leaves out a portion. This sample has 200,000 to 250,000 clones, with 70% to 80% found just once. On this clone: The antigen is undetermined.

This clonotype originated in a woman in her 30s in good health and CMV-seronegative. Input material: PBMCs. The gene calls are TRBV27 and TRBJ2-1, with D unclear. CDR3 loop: CASSSRYNEQFF. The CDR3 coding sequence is TGTGCCAGCAGTTCGAGATACAATGAGCAGTTCTTC.